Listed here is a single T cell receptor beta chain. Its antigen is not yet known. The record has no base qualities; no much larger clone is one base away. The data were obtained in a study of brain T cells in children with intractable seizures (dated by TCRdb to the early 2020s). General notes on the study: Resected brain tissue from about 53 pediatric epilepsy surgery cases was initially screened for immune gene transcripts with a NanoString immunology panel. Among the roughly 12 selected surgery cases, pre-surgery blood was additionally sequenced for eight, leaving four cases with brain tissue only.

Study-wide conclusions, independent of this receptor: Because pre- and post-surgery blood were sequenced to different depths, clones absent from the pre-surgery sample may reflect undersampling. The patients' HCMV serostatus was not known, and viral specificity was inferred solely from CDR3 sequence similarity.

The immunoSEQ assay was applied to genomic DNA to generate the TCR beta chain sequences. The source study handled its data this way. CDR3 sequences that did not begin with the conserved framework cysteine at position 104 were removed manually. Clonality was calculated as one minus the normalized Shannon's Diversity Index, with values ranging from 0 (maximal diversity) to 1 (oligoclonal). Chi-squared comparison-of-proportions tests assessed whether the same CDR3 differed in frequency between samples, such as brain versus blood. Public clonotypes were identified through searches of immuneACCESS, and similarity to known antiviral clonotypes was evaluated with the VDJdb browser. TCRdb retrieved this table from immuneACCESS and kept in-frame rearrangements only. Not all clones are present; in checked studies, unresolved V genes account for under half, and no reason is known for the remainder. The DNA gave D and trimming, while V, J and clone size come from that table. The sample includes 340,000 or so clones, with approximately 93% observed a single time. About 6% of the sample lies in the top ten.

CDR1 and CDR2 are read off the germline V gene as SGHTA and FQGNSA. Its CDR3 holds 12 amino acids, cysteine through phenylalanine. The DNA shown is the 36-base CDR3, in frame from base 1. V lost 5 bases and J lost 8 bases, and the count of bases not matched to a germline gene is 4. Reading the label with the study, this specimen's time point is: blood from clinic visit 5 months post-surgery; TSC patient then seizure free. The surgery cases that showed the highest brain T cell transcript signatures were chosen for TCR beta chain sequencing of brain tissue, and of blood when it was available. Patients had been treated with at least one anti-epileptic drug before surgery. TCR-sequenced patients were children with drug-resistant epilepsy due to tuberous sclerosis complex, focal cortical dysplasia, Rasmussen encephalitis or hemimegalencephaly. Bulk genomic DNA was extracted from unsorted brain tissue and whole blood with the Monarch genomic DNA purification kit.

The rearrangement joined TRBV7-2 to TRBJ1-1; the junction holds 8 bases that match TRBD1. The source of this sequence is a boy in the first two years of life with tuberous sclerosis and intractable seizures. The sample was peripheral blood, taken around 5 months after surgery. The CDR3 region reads CASSPWTGEAFF. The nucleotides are TGTGCCAGCAGCCCCTGGACAGGGGAAGCTTTCTTT. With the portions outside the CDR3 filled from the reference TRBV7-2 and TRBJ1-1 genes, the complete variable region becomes GAGVSQSPSNKVTEKGKDVELRCDPISGHTALYWYRQSLGQGLEFLIYFQGNSAPDKSGLPSDRFSAERTGGSVSTLTIQRTQQEDSAVYLCASSPWTGEAFFGQGTRLTVV.